The 24 T cell receptor beta chains below were found in one sample sequenced in a study of cytomegalovirus exposure and HLA in healthy donors. The PCR contained 60 Vbeta and 13 Jbeta primers. Using immunoSEQ multiplex PCR, the repertoire was profiled, and TCRdb retains in-frame clones only, with some absent. The data contain 150,000 to 170,000 clones, roughly 80% of them seen just once; the ten biggest clones take up roughly 8%. Sequenced material: PBMCs. Receptors originate from a man younger than 40 in good health and CMV-seropositive.

The chain is built from TRBV18 and TRBJ1-4; 7 nucleotides line up with TRBD1. J lost 4 bases, V lost 3 bases, and 2 bases had no gene match. Germline values: CDR1 KGHSH, CDR2 LQKENI. The CDR3 is 14 residues long. CDR3 sequence reads: CASSPTGVNEKLFF. The CDR3 DNA reads as TGTGCCAGCTCACCCACAGGGGTTAATGAAAAACTGTTTTTT.

V is TRBV27 and J is TRBJ1-3, with TRBD1 identical over 8 bases. Germline CDR1 reads MNHEY; CDR2 reads SMNVEV (reference sequence). Trimming cost V 5 bases and J 0 bases; bases outside gene matches: 3. CDR3 length equals 15 residues. CDR3 bases: TGTGCCAGCAGTGAAGACAGGGGCTCTGGAAACACCATATATTTT. Translation gives CASSEDRGSGNTIYF.

This clone was seen only once. The V call is TRBV4-1, the J call TRBJ1-5; TRBD1 is a possible D gene (5 bases). Germline CDR1 and CDR2: MGHRA and YSYEKL. CDR3 length equals 15 residues. With 1 base removed from V and 4 bases from J, the gap between germline ends came to 11 bases. DNA of the CDR3: TGCGCCAGCAGCCAAGTTGGGCAGGGTAATCAGCCCCAGCATTTT. Translated, it gives CASSQVGQGNQPQHF.

J is TRBJ2-3 and V is TRBV7-2; 7 positions match TRBD2. Per the germline V gene, CDR1 is SGHTA and CDR2 is FQGNSA. V dropped 7 bases and J dropped 3; count of bases not matched to a gene: 10. CDR3 length: 15 residues. As DNA, the CDR3 is TGTGCCAGCACCCTGGGAGGGCAGAGAACAGATACGCAGTATTTT. Its protein product is CASTLGGQRTDTQYF.

The chain employs TRBV7-9 and TRBJ2-1, with TRBD2 identical over 10 bases. CDR3 length: 14 residues. J lost 9 bases, V lost 3 bases, and 5 bases had no gene match. Germline V gene sequence: CDR1 SEHNR, CDR2 FQNEAQ (reference sequence). The CDR3 bases are TGTGCCAGCAGCTTCAAGCGGGAGGGAGGTGAGCAGTTCTTC. It encodes CASSFKREGGEQFF.

V and J are TRBV6-5 and TRBJ1-1, with 7 bases identical to TRBD1. Germline V lookup: CDR1 MNHEY, CDR2 SVGAGI. The CDR3 extends over 16 amino acids. V shed 4 bases, J shed 5 bases, and the junction held 13 bases outside the gene matches. CDR3 sequence: CASSSLPTGEETEAFF. The CDR3 nucleotides read TGTGCCAGCAGTTCCCTGCCTACAGGGGAAGAAACTGAAGCTTTCTTT.

The V and J genes are TRBV6-4 and TRBJ2-1; 8 bases line up with TRBD2. Losses at the gene ends were 3 bases for V and 5 bases for J; bases not matched to a gene: 6. Germline CDR1 is MRHNA and CDR2 is SNTAGT. This CDR3 region has 15 residues. CDR3 in amino acids: CASSEVGGANNEQFF. CDR3 bases: TGTGCCAGCAGTGAAGTCGGGGGGGCAAACAATGAGCAGTTCTTC.

This chain connects TRBV19 to TRBJ1-5; 8 nucleotides align to TRBD1. Germline CDR1 reads LNHDA; CDR2 reads SQIVND (reference sequence). V was clipped by 3 bases and J by 7 bases; unmatched bases: 2. This CDR3 comprises 13 residues. The CDR3 nucleotides read TGTGCCAGTAGTATGACAGGGGAGCAGCCCCAGCATTTT. Encoded protein: CASSMTGEQPQHF. Full variable domain (missing parts from reference TRBV19 and TRBJ1-5): DGGITQSPKYLFRKEGQNVTLSCEQNLNHDAMYWYRQDPGQGLRLIYYSQIVNDFQKGDIAEGYSVSREKKESFPLTVTSAQKNPTAFYLCASSMTGEQPQHFGDGTRLSIL.

There are a few counts of this clone. The chain combines TRBV7-9 with TRBJ2-7, with TRBD2 identical over 8 bases. Per germline, CDR1 SEHNR and CDR2 FQNEAQ (reference sequence). V lost 5 bases, J lost 6 bases, and 9 bases stayed unmatched. The CDR3 spans 14 residues. This chain's CDR3 is CASSVSGKPPEQYF. The CDR3 DNA is TGTGCCAGCAGCGTTAGCGGGAAACCCCCCGAGCAGTACTTC.

This clone was counted once. This chain links TRBV5-6 with TRBJ1-1, with 9 bases identical to TRBD1. This CDR3 has 13 amino acids. V trimming: 6 bases; J trimming: 7 bases; junction bases outside the gene matches: 7. The germline V gene encodes CDR1 SGHDT and CDR2 YYEEEE. CDR3 protein: CASIRTGDGEAFF. The CDR3 bases are TGTGCCAGCATCAGGACAGGGGATGGTGAAGCTTTCTTT.

The chain recombines TRBV6-1 with TRBJ2-5; no clear D. From germline, CDR1 is MNHNS and CDR2 SASEGT. The CDR3 has 15 amino acids. The V end lost 3 bases, the J end lost 11 bases, and 22 bases lay between the germline ends. The CDR3 reads CASSEESPTSSKQYF. The DNA for the CDR3 is TGTGCCAGCAGTGAGGAGAGTCCTACGAGCAGTAAGCAGTACTTC.

This sequence joins TRBV6-6 and TRBJ1-2; 8 bases are a match to TRBD1. The CDR3 loop spans 15 amino acids. The V and J ends lost 4 bases and 2 bases, in that order; junction bases with no gene match: 6. Germline V gives CDR1 MNHNY, CDR2 SVGAGI (reference sequence). The DNA for the CDR3 is TGTGCCAGCAGTTTGACGGACAGGGTCAACTATGGCTACACCTTC. Its translation is CASSLTDRVNYGYTF.

This clone was seen a handful of times. The chain is built from TRBV7-3 and TRBJ2-1, with D unresolved. V was clipped by 1 base and J by 9 bases, with 13 bases between them. The germline V gene encodes CDR1 SGHTA and CDR2 FQGTGA. This CDR3 has 14 amino acids. Here the CDR3 reads CASSLNYQVGEQFF. CDR3 bases: TGTGCCAGCAGCTTAAATTACCAGGTCGGTGAGCAGTTCTTC. The whole variable domain, remainder taken from reference TRBV7-3 and TRBJ2-1, is GAGVSQTPSNKVTEKGKYVELRCDPISGHTALYWYRQSLGQGPEFLIYFQGTGAADDSGLPNDRFFAVRPEGSVSTLKIQRTERGDSAVYLCASSLNYQVGEQFFGPGTRLTVL.

The chain uses TRBV9 and TRBJ2-1, with 7 bases matching TRBD1. Trimming took 4 bases from V and 10 from J; bases not matched to a gene: 8. Per the germline V gene, CDR1 is SGDLS and CDR2 is YYNGEE. The CDR3 runs 13 residues. This CDR3 reads CASSPQDRLEQFF. CDR3 DNA sequence: TGTGCCAGCAGCCCTCAGGACAGGTTGGAGCAGTTCTTC. The complete variable domain, with remaining parts taken from reference TRBV9 and TRBJ2-1, reads DSGVTQTPKHLITATGQRVTLRCSPRSGDLSVYWYQQSLDQGLQFLIQYYNGEERAKGNILERFSAQQFPDLHSELNLSSLELGDSALYFCASSPQDRLEQFFGPGTRLTVL.

V gene TRBV27 combines with J gene TRBJ1-2; D is perhaps TRBD1 (5 bases). Germline V gene sequence: CDR1 MNHEY, CDR2 SMNVEV (reference sequence). V was pared by 6 bases and J by 4 bases, with 15 bases between. This CDR3 spans 14 amino acids. The CDR3 region has the DNA TGTGCCAGCAGCCTCCGGCCGGGGGTCTATGGCTACACCTTC. Translation: CASSLRPGVYGYTF.

Only a few counts were recorded for this clone. The V gene is TRBV5-1, the J gene TRBJ2-1, with TRBD2 matching over 14 bases. Per the germline V gene, CDR1 is SGHRS and CDR2 is YFSETQ. With 0 bases clipped from V and 7 bases from J, the junction kept 3 bases outside the gene matches. The CDR3 contains 16 residues. CDR3 amino acids: CASSLGTSGRFNEQFF. The DNA of the CDR3 is TGCGCCAGCAGCTTGGGGACTAGCGGGAGGTTTAATGAGCAGTTCTTC.

This clone came up a few times. The chain joins TRBV7-9 to TRBJ1-2, with D possibly matching TRBD1 (6 bases). CDR3 length: 14 residues. Germline values: CDR1 SEHNR, CDR2 FQNEAQ (reference sequence). Trimming removed 5 bases at V and 3 bases at J, with 13 bases between. This CDR3 reads CASSPSAGDYGYTF. The CDR3 nucleotides read TGTGCCAGCAGCCCCTCGGCAGGGGACTATGGCTACACCTTC.

The sample holds one count of this clone. V and J are TRBV4-1 and TRBJ2-1; 10 bases line up with TRBD2. J gave up 6 bases and V 1 base, and 9 bases lay outside the gene matches. Germline assignment: CDR1 MGHRA and CDR2 YSYEKL. The CDR3 is made up of 17 amino acids. In nucleotides, the CDR3 is TGCGCCAGCAGCCAAGGGGGCCGGACTAGCGGAATCAATGAGCAGTTCTTC. Encoded protein: CASSQGGRTSGINEQFF.

The rearrangement joins TRBV5-6 to TRBJ2-2; no definite D call. The V end lost 0 bases, the J end lost 0 bases, and 9 bases lay between the germline ends. CDR3 size: 16 residues. The germline CDR1 and CDR2 sequences are SGHDT and YYEEEE. The CDR3 sequence: CASSLDRASNTGELFF. For the CDR3, the DNA is TGTGCCAGCAGCTTGGACAGAGCTTCGAACACCGGGGAGCTGTTTTTT.

The V call is TRBV4-2, the J call TRBJ2-5; TRBD2 might be the D (6 bases). Trimming shortened V by 0 bases and J by 2 bases, and 10 bases separated the two germline ends. Germline CDR1 and CDR2: LGHNA and YNFKEQ. The CDR3 extends over 15 amino acids. This CDR3 is CASSQDRGFQETQYF. As DNA, the CDR3 is TGTGCCAGCAGCCAAGATCGGGGGTTTCAAGAGACCCAGTACTTC.

V is TRBV5-1 and J is TRBJ2-1, with TRBD2 matching 13 bases. The length of the CDR3 is 16 residues. Per the germline V gene, CDR1 is SGHRS and CDR2 is YFSETQ. Losses at the gene ends were 4 bases for V and 7 bases for J; bases not matched to a gene: 8. The DNA of the CDR3 is TGCGCCAGCAGCGAAGGGACTAGCGGGACCCAAAATGAGCAGTTCTTC. Its translation is CASSEGTSGTQNEQFF.

The chain joins TRBV27 to TRBJ2-1; possible D gene TRBD2, 6 bases. V shed 0 bases and J shed 7 bases, with 7 bases lying between them. There are 13 residues in the CDR3. In germline, CDR1 is MNHEY, CDR2 SMNVEV (reference sequence). The DNA of the CDR3 is TGTGCCAGCAGTTTATCACTAGCTAATGAGCAGTTCTTC. Translation: CASSLSLANEQFF.

The V and J genes are TRBV18 and TRBJ2-1; 7 bases map to TRBD1. The CDR3 length is 15 residues. Germline CDR1 reads KGHSH; CDR2 reads LQKENI. J lost 2 bases, V lost 3 bases, and 4 bases had no gene match. DNA for the CDR3: TGTGCCAGCTCACCCCCGGGACAGACCTACAATGAGCAGTTCTTC. Protein: CASSPPGQTYNEQFF.

This chain links TRBV1 with TRBJ1-5. TRBV1 is noted as a pseudogene. The CDR3 runs 14 residues. The CDR3 region has the DNA TGCACCAGCAGCCAAGATGGGGCGGGAGAGCCCCAGCATTTT. The encoded protein is CTSSQDGAGEPQHF.